The clone carrying this T cell receptor (beta chain) was picked up a small number of times. The antigen is not known. Study results and limitations: Tumor memory CD4+ T cell TCR gene usage was found to cluster with blood and lymph node memory CD4+ cells and with lymph node naive CD4+ cells. Tumor-infiltrating Treg TCR alpha and beta sequences overlapped most with tumor naive CD4+ T cells, then blood naive.

Trimming took off 8 bases at V and 0 bases at J, with 5 bases between the two ends. Germline-derived CDR1 and CDR2 are MNHEY and SVGEGT. The CDR3 is made up of 12 amino acids. Full-length variable regions came from constant-region reverse primers plus semi-nested Nested Universal Primer A PCR. TCRdb analysed the 5' RACE reads with MiXCR anew, one entry per CDR3 protein. This sample yields around 37,000 distinct CDR3 sequences, of which just under 30% are seen a single time; roughly 3.5% belongs to the top ten. Memory CD4+ cells were defined as CD4+CD45RO+CD25-. Sequencing was carried out using memory CD4+ T cells sorted from a lymph node. The sample's subset: memory CD4+ T cells, CD4+CD45RO+CD25-. This TCR was sampled from a female donor with breast cancer. The rearrangement uses TRBV6-2 or TRBV6-3 and TRBJ1-5; D is ambiguous. The CDR3 here is CASADSNQPQHF. The CDR3 region has the DNA TGTGCCAGCGCCGATAGCAATCAGCCCCAGCATTTT.